This entry describes one T cell receptor beta chain. Its antigen is undetermined. These data come from a study of T cell responses to AZD1222 COVID-19 vaccine. General study points: Clonal diversity was possibly underestimated, and white British individuals and females predominated among donors.

Per the germline V gene, CDR1 is LGHNT and CDR2 is FRNRAP. Trimming removed 5 bases from V and 8 bases from J; junction bases left unmatched: 8. The length of the CDR3 is 15 residues. Produced via immunoSEQ multiplex PCR; TCRdb's table is partial and in-frame only. The sample has about 110,000 clones, about 95% seen once. The source of this sequence is an adult who received the AZD1222 COVID-19 vaccine. This sample comprised peripheral blood, obtained 28 days after the second AZD1222 dose. The gene calls are TRBV12-5 and TRBJ1-6; 8 nucleotides agree with TRBD1. The CDR3 DNA follows: TGTGCTAGTGGTACAGGACAGGGAAGATATTCACCCCTCCACTTT. It codes for CASGTGQGRYSPLHF.